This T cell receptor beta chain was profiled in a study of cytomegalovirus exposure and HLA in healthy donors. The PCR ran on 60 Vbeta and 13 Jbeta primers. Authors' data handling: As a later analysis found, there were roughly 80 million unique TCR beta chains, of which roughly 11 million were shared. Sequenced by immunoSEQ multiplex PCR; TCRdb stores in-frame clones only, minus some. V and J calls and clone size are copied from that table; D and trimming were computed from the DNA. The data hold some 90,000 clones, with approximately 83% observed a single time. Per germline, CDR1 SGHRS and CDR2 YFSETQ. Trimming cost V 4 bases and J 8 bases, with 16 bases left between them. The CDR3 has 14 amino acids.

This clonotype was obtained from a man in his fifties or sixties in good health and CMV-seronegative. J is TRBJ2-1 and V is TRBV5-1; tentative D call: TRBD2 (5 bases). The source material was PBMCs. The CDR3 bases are TGCGCCAGCAGCCCGGGAAGCTCCTGGCATGAGCAGTTCTTC. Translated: CASSPGSSWHEQFF.